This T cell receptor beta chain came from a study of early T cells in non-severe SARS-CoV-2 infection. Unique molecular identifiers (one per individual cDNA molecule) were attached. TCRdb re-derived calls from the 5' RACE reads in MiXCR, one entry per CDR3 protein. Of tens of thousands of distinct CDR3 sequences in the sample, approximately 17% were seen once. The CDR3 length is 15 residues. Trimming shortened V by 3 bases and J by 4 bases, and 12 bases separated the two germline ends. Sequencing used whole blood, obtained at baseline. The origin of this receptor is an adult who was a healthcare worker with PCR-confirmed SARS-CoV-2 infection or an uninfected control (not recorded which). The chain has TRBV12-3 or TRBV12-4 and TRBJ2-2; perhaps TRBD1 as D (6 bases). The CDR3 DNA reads TGTGCCAGCAGTTTTAAGGGGGTAGGCACCGGGGAGCTGTTTTTT. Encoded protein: CASSFKGVGTGELFF.